Listed here are 26 T cell receptor beta chains from one sample, sequenced in a study of blood T cell repertoires in COVID-19. The assay was immunoSEQ multiplex PCR, and TCRdb's table has in-frame clones only and misses some. This table has 80,000 or so clones, around 77% appearing once. Sequenced sample: peripheral blood. All receptors come from a human donor in a cohort sampled during active COVID-19.

This sequence joins TRBV6-5 and TRBJ1-1, with D possibly matching TRBD1 (5 bases). Trimming left V 4 bases short and J 2 bases short, with 8 bases between. This CDR3 is built from 13 residues. The germline V gene has CDR1 MNHEY and CDR2 SVGAGI. DNA of the CDR3: TGTGCCAGCAGTTGGGGCAGAAACACTGAAGCTTTCTTT. This translates into CASSWGRNTEAFF.

This sequence joins TRBV9 and TRBJ2-5; 9 nucleotides align to TRBD2. With 2 bases clipped from V and 5 bases from J, the junction kept 13 bases outside the gene matches. Looked up from germline, CDR1 is SGDLS and CDR2 is YYNGEE. CDR3 length: 17 amino acids. The CDR3 reads CASSVRASGATWETQYF. In DNA form, the CDR3 reads TGTGCCAGCAGCGTTCGGGCTAGCGGGGCAACCTGGGAGACCCAGTACTTC.

The table lists this clone with a count of one. V gene TRBV6-5 combines with J gene TRBJ1-3; D not certain. From germline, CDR1 is MNHEY and CDR2 SVGAGI. This CDR3 has 15 amino acids. The V end lost 0 bases, the J end lost 0 bases, and 6 bases lay between the germline ends. CDR3 DNA: TGTGCCAGCAGTTACTCCCGGGGCTCTGGAAACACCATATATTTT. Translating gives CASSYSRGSGNTIYF.

The rearrangement joins TRBV5-5 to TRBJ2-5; tentatively, D is TRBD2 (6 bases). V shed 2 bases and J shed 5 bases, with 13 bases lying between them. This CDR3 spans 14 amino acids. CDR1 and CDR2 (germline): SGHKS, YYEKEE (reference sequence). CDR3 sequence: CASSFSGVWETQYF. CDR3 DNA sequence: TGTGCCAGCAGCTTCTCGGGGGTATGGGAGACCCAGTACTTC.

This clone has just a few counts. The chain has TRBV14 and TRBJ1-4; no definite D call. Trimming removed 3 bases at V and 7 bases at J, with 6 bases between. Germline V CDR1 and CDR2: SGHDN, FVKESK. CDR3 length equals 12 residues. The CDR3 DNA reads TGTGCCAGCAGCCAGGGAGGTGAAAAACTGTTTTTT. It is translated as CASSQGGEKLFF. The entire variable domain, with the rest obtained from reference TRBV14 and TRBJ1-4, is as follows: EAGVTQFPSHSVIEKGQTVTLRCDPISGHDNLYWYRRVMGKEIKFLLHFVKESKQDESGMPNNRFLAERTGGTYSTLKVQPAELEDSGVYFCASSQGGEKLFFGSGTQLSVL.

The chain has TRBV5-1 and TRBJ2-2, with 10 bases aligning to TRBD1. V gave up 2 bases and J gave up 7 bases; unmatched junction bases: 8. Germline assignment: CDR1 SGHRS and CDR2 YFSETQ. CDR3 length: 16 residues. CDR3 sequence (DNA): TGCGCCAGCAGCTTCAGGACAGGGGGAAGTGGCGGGGAGCTGTTTTTT. Its translation: CASSFRTGGSGGELFF.

This clone was recorded only once. The chain joins TRBV6-6 to TRBJ1-2, with 8 bases matching TRBD1. Trimming took 3 bases from V and 4 from J; bases not matched to a gene: 7. Per the germline V gene, CDR1 is MNHNY and CDR2 is SVGAGI (reference sequence). The CDR3 runs 15 residues. CDR3 bases: TGTGCCAGCAGTTATACCCGACAGGGGTCCTATGGCTACACCTTC. It translates to CASSYTRQGSYGYTF.

The genes are TRBV7-9 and TRBJ1-2; a possible D gene is TRBD1 (5 bases). Trimming took 2 bases from V and 4 from J, leaving 14 bases between them. Germline-derived CDR1 and CDR2 are SEHNR and FQNEAQ (reference sequence). The CDR3 length is 15 residues. In DNA, the CDR3 is TGTGCCAGCAGCTTACAGACAGAGGATGGCTATGGCTACACCTTC. Amino acid sequence: CASSLQTEDGYGYTF.

V usage is TRBV4-2 and J usage is TRBJ2-3, with no clear D. Trimming took off 1 base at V and 3 bases at J, with 5 bases between the two ends. CDR3 size: 13 residues. The V gene's germline CDR1 is LGHNA and CDR2 YNFKEQ. CDR3 coding DNA: TGTGCCAGCAGCCAAGTAACTACAGATACGCAGTATTTT. Its protein product is CASSQVTTDTQYF.

This clone occurred a few times. This sequence joins TRBV5-6 and TRBJ2-7, with 7 nucleotides matching TRBD1. The germline CDR1 and CDR2 sequences are SGHDT and YYEEEE. Trimming took 2 bases from V and 2 from J; bases not matched to a gene: 13. The CDR3 is 17 amino acids. CDR3 sequence reads: CASSFGRIQGRPYEQYF. The CDR3 nucleotides read TGTGCCAGCAGCTTCGGACGGATACAGGGGCGACCCTACGAGCAGTACTTC. The full variable domain, rest sourced from reference TRBV5-6 and TRBJ2-7, is DAGVTQSPTHLIKTRGQQVTLRCSPKSGHDTVSWYQQALGQGPQFIFQYYEEEERQRGNFPDRFSGHQFPNYSSELNVNALLLGDSALYLCASSFGRIQGRPYEQYFGPGTRLTVT.

The V call is TRBV28, the J call TRBJ2-1; 11 nucleotides match TRBD1. Germline lookup yields CDR1 MDHEN and CDR2 SYDVKM. The V and J ends lost 5 bases and 6 bases, in that order; junction bases with no gene match: 9. This CDR3 is 16 amino acids long. The CDR3 loop reads CASSPWGQGDVNEQFF. CDR3 DNA: TGTGCCAGCAGTCCCTGGGGACAGGGGGACGTCAATGAGCAGTTCTTC.

The gene calls are TRBV12-1 and TRBJ2-7; TRBD1, the table's D call, lacks a check against the DNA. TRBV12-1 is a pseudogene. The CDR3 covers 14 residues. The CDR3 nucleotides read TGTGCCAGCAGCGTAGTTCCAGGGGACTACGAGCAGTACTTC. Its protein product is CASSVVPGDYEQYF.

This clone was seen once. The chain uses TRBV10-3 and TRBJ2-7; D is uncertain. Germline V gene data show CDR1 as ENHRY and CDR2 as SYGVKD. The V gene lost 0 bases and the J gene lost 4 bases, with 10 bases spanning the gap. There are 14 residues in the CDR3. CDR3 sequence reads: CAISESHRAYEQYF. The DNA for the CDR3 is TGTGCCATCAGTGAGTCTCACAGAGCTTACGAGCAGTACTTC.

The J gene is TRBJ1-5, the V gene TRBV6-2 or TRBV6-3; the match to TRBD1 covers 7 bases. J gave up 1 base and V 5 bases, and 5 bases lay outside the gene matches. Germline V lookup: CDR1 MNHEY, CDR2 SVGEGT. This CDR3 comprises 15 residues. The CDR3 sequence is CASSRQGLSNQPQHF. The CDR3 coding sequence is TGTGCCAGCAGTCGACAGGGTTTAAGCAATCAGCCCCAGCATTTT.

Only a few counts were recorded for this clone. This chain uses TRBV28 with TRBJ2-7; D is undetermined. Germline CDR1 and CDR2: MDHEN and SYDVKM. V was clipped by 3 bases and J by 0 bases, with 9 bases between them. The CDR3 has 14 residues. CDR3 residues: CASSFSRRSYEQYF. The CDR3, as DNA: TGTGCCAGCAGTTTCTCCAGGCGCTCCTACGAGCAGTACTTC.

This clone was counted a single time. The rearrangement joins TRBV4-2 to TRBJ2-7; the D gene is possibly TRBD1 (6 bases). There are 16 residues in the CDR3. V was pared by 1 base and J by 5 bases, with 18 bases between. Per germline, CDR1 LGHNA and CDR2 YNFKEQ. The CDR3 loop is CASSQVSTGKRNEQYF. The CDR3 region has the DNA TGTGCCAGCAGCCAAGTTAGCACAGGGAAAAGGAACGAGCAGTACTTC.

The chain is built from TRBV24-1 and TRBJ2-7; 10 nucleotides line up with TRBD1. Unmatched junction bases numbered 3, after V lost 3 bases and J lost 5 bases. Germline V CDR1 and CDR2: KGHDR, SFDVKD. The CDR3 length is 14 residues. CDR3 DNA sequence: TGTGCCACCAGTGATGGGACAGGGGAAAACGAGCAGTACTTC. Residues: CATSDGTGENEQYF.

The chain joins TRBV6-5 to TRBJ1-2; perhaps TRBD1 as D (6 bases). The germline CDR1 and CDR2 sequences are MNHEY and SVGAGI. V lost 0 bases and J 6 bases, leaving 17 bases between the germline ends. The CDR3 is 16 amino acids. This CDR3 reads CASSYSRTAILNGYTF. In DNA, the CDR3 is TGTGCCAGCAGTTACTCCCGGACAGCAATCCTAAATGGCTACACCTTC.

The chain employs TRBV6-5 and TRBJ2-1, with TRBD2 identical over 9 bases. CDR1 and CDR2 from the germline V gene are MNHEY and SVGAGI. This CDR3 contains 16 residues. V shed 4 bases and J 7 bases; nucleotides not matched to a gene: 11. CDR3 residues: CASSSRRGGQMNEQFF. The DNA for the CDR3 is TGTGCCAGCAGTTCGCGGCGGGGGGGCCAAATGAATGAGCAGTTCTTC.

The chain links TRBV18 to TRBJ1-1; no definite D call. The CDR3 spans 15 residues. Germline V gives CDR1 KGHSH, CDR2 LQKENI. V lost 0 bases and J 2 bases, leaving 10 bases between the germline ends. CDR3 in amino acids: CASSPPADYNTEAFF. CDR3 sequence (DNA): TGTGCCAGCTCACCACCGGCTGATTATAACACTGAAGCTTTCTTT.

The chain is built from TRBV30 and TRBJ2-7; D might be TRBD2 (7 bases). This CDR3 is 15 amino acids long. Trimming removed 1 base at V and 2 bases at J, with 15 bases between. CDR1 is GTSNPN and CDR2 is SVGIG in the germline V gene (reference sequence). In nucleotides, the CDR3 is TGTGCCTGGAGTGGCCCCGGGGGGACAACCTACGAGCAGTACTTC. As protein: CAWSGPGGTTYEQYF. Full variable domain (remainder filled in from reference TRBV30 and TRBJ2-7): SQTIHQWPATLVQPVGSPLSLECTVEGTSNPNLYWYRQAAGRGLQLLFYSVGIGQISSEVPQNLSASRPQDRQFILSSKKLLLSDSGFYLCAWSGPGGTTYEQYFGPGTRLTVT.

The chain is built from TRBV5-1 and TRBJ1-2; a weak D match, TRBD1 (6 bases). The length of the CDR3 is 12 residues. The V end lost 2 bases, the J end lost 6 bases, and 8 bases lay between the germline ends. Germline assignment: CDR1 SGHRS and CDR2 YFSETQ. Here the CDR3 DNA reads TGCGCCAGCAGCTTCTACAGGGATGGCTACACCTTC. Translation: CASSFYRDGYTF.

This clone was detected once. The gene calls are TRBV7-2 and TRBJ2-1; 11 bases map to TRBD1. The CDR3 is 14 amino acids. Germline V gene data show CDR1 as SGHTA and CDR2 as FQGNSA. V shed 3 bases and J 6 bases; nucleotides not matched to a gene: 1. CDR3 sequence (DNA): TGTGCCAGCAGCTTCGGACAGGGGGCCAATGAGCAGTTCTTC. Translated, it gives CASSFGQGANEQFF. Full variable domain (outside the CDR3, taken from reference TRBV7-2 and TRBJ2-1): GAGVSQSPSNKVTEKGKDVELRCDPISGHTALYWYRQSLGQGLEFLIYFQGNSAPDKSGLPSDRFSAERTGGSVSTLTIQRTQQEDSAVYLCASSFGQGANEQFFGPGTRLTVL.

V usage is TRBV5-4 and J usage is TRBJ2-6; D remains unclear. The CDR3 is 15 residues long. Trimming pared 4 bases from V and 2 bases from J, leaving 10 bases between. Looked up from germline, CDR1 is SGHNT and CDR2 is YYREEE (reference sequence). The CDR3 loop reads CASSPARTGANVLTF. DNA of the CDR3: TGTGCCAGCAGCCCCGCGAGAACTGGGGCCAACGTCCTGACTTTC.

The chain recombines TRBV28 with TRBJ1-1, with 9 bases lining up with TRBD1. The CDR3 is 13 residues long. V trimming: 7 bases; J trimming: 7 bases; junction bases outside the gene matches: 7. Germline CDR1 and CDR2: MDHEN and SYDVKM. The CDR3: CASTPGQGGEAFF. The CDR3 nucleotides read TGTGCCAGCACCCCGGGACAGGGCGGTGAAGCTTTCTTT.

The V call is TRBV5-1, the J call TRBJ2-7, with D tentatively TRBD2 (7 bases). Germline-derived CDR1 and CDR2 are SGHRS and YFSETQ. CDR3 length: 12 residues. With 4 bases removed from V and 8 bases from J, the gap between germline ends came to 13 bases. The CDR3 nucleotides read TGCGCCAGCAGCGAGCCGGGGGGCCAGCAGTACTTC. Translation: CASSEPGGQQYF.